This entry lists 12 T cell receptor beta chains sequenced from one sample in a study of blood T cells in healthy people across ages. Primers used in a second PCR of about 6 to 11 cycles were a sample-barcoded 5' primer and a J-beta primer mix. One entry per CDR3 protein, called by TCRdb with MiXCR from the 5' RACE reads. Of about 2 million distinct CDR3 sequences in the sample, roughly 49% were seen once. The sample taken for sequencing was blood. These receptor sequences come from a woman in her thirties or forties in good health.

This sequence joins TRBV7-2 and TRBJ1-5; 9 bases match TRBD1. CDR1 is SGHTA, CDR2 FQGNSA, per germline. V shed 1 base and J 6 bases; nucleotides not matched to a gene: 7. The CDR3 sequence is 16 residues long. CDR3 coding DNA: TGTGCCAGCAGCTTAGTGGGACAGGGTTATGGTCAGCCCCAGCATTTT. This sequence encodes CASSLVGQGYGQPQHF.

This chain uses TRBV7-9 with TRBJ2-1; D is tentatively TRBD1 or TRBD2 (6 bases each). The ends were cut back, 7 bases at V and 10 bases at J, with 14 bases in the middle. The CDR3 totals 12 residues. From germline, CDR1 is SEHNR and CDR2 FQNEAQ (reference sequence). CDR3 sequence: CASTYGGPEQFF. The CDR3 DNA is TGTGCCAGCACCTACGGGGGCCCCGAGCAGTTCTTC.

The gene calls are TRBV20-1 and TRBJ2-3; the match to TRBD2 covers 12 bases. This CDR3 is built from 14 residues. With 7 bases clipped from V and 5 bases from J, the junction kept 7 bases outside the gene matches. Germline V gene lookup returns CDR1 DFQATT and CDR2 SNEGSKA (reference sequence). The CDR3 sequence: CSEQTSGGLDTQYF. In DNA, the CDR3 is TGCAGTGAACAGACTAGCGGGGGTTTAGATACGCAGTATTTT.

J is TRBJ2-3 and V is TRBV7-2; 7 positions agree with TRBD2. Germline V CDR1 and CDR2: SGHTA, FQGNSA. The trim removed 5 bases at V and 2 bases at J, leaving 10 bases unmatched. The CDR3 is made up of 16 amino acids. The CDR3 loop is CASSRGGGGYTDTQYF. In nucleotides, the CDR3 is TGTGCCAGCAGCCGTGGTGGGGGGGGTTACACAGATACGCAGTATTTT.

The V and J genes are TRBV27 and TRBJ1-4, with 8 bases that match TRBD1. V dropped 2 bases and J dropped 6; count of bases not matched to a gene: 5. Germline V CDR1 and CDR2: MNHEY, SMNVEV (reference sequence). The CDR3 is 15 amino acids. DNA of the CDR3: TGTGCCAGCAGTTTAGGCGGACAGGGTCATGAAAAACTGTTTTTT. It yields the protein CASSLGGQGHEKLFF.

This clonotype showed up just a few times. The V and J genes are TRBV5-1 and TRBJ2-3; 11 nucleotides align to TRBD1. This CDR3 region has 16 residues. The trim removed 4 bases at V and 4 bases at J, leaving 8 bases unmatched. Germline assignment: CDR1 SGHRS and CDR2 YFSETQ. The CDR3 sequence is CASSPGQGAQADTQYF. CDR3 nucleotide sequence: TGCGCCAGCAGCCCCGGACAGGGGGCGCAGGCAGATACGCAGTATTTT. The whole variable domain, remainder taken from reference TRBV5-1 and TRBJ2-3, is KAGVTQTPRYLIKTRGQQVTLSCSPISGHRSVSWYQQTPGQGLQFLFEYFSETQRNKGNFPGRFSGRQFSNSRSEMNVSTLELGDSALYLCASSPGQGAQADTQYFGPGTRLTVL.

The chain recombines TRBV6-1 with TRBJ2-1, with D perhaps TRBD2 (6 bases). This CDR3 is built from 14 residues. Germline CDR1 reads MNHNS; CDR2 reads SASEGT. The V end lost 4 bases, the J end lost 6 bases, and 13 bases lay between the germline ends. The CDR3 spells CASSVLGTLNEQFF. CDR3 nucleotide sequence: TGTGCCAGCAGTGTCCTCGGGACTCTCAATGAGCAGTTCTTC.

This clonotype was seen a handful of times. The V gene is TRBV4-1, the J gene TRBJ2-1; D gene unclear. The CDR3 has 11 residues. V dropped 1 base and J dropped 10 bases, with 5 bases sitting between them. From germline, CDR1 is MGHRA and CDR2 YSYEKL. This chain's CDR3 is CASSQAAEQFF. The CDR3 region has the DNA TGCGCCAGCAGCCAAGCAGCGGAGCAGTTCTTC.

This rearrangement joins TRBV29-1 to TRBJ2-2, with TRBD2 matching 7 bases. CDR1 is SQVTM, CDR2 ANQGSEA, per germline. With 4 bases clipped from V and 1 base from J, the junction kept 6 bases outside the gene matches. The CDR3 is 15 amino acids. The CDR3 region is CSVVARTRNTGELFF. The CDR3 DNA follows: TGCAGCGTTGTTGCAAGGACTAGGAACACCGGGGAGCTGTTTTTT.

In its sample, this clonotype was seen a few times. The J gene is TRBJ1-2, the V gene TRBV4-2; 7 bases fit TRBD1. The germline V gene has CDR1 LGHNA and CDR2 YNFKEQ. V lost 3 bases to trimming and J lost 4 bases; unmatched junction nucleotides: 5. The CDR3 loop spans 14 amino acids. CDR3 amino acids: CASSQETGTYGYTF. The CDR3 region has the DNA TGTGCCAGCAGCCAGGAGACAGGGACCTATGGCTACACCTTC.

This clonotype was counted a few times. V is TRBV20-1 and J is TRBJ2-5, with 7 bases matching TRBD1. The J segment lost 5 bases and the V segment lost 4 bases, leaving 4 bases of the junction unmatched. Germline V gene data show CDR1 as DFQATT and CDR2 as SNEGSKA (reference sequence). CDR3 length: 12 residues. DNA of the CDR3: TGCAGTGCTAACAGGGGTCGGGAGACCCAGTACTTC. Protein sequence: CSANRGRETQYF.

The chain combines TRBV6-5 with TRBJ2-1; TRBD2 agrees at 14 bases. CDR3 length: 19 residues. V lost 2 bases to trimming and J lost 0 bases; unmatched junction nucleotides: 6. Looked up from germline, CDR1 is MNHEY and CDR2 is SVGAGI. The CDR3 reads CASSYRLAGGKSSYNEQFF. The DNA of the CDR3 is TGTGCCAGCAGTTACAGACTAGCGGGAGGGAAAAGCTCCTACAATGAGCAGTTCTTC.